What follows are 15 T cell receptor beta chains derived from one specimen sequenced in a study of shared clonotypes between healthy human individuals. TCRdb keeps only in-frame clones here, not all; method: immunoSEQ multiplex PCR. The sample carries approximately 2.5 million clones, approximately 92% recorded once. Sequencing used naive CD4+ T cells sorted from blood. Indicated subset: CD45RA+ positively selected. These receptors originate from a man younger than 35 in good health.

On this clone itself: The sample contains more than one DNA sequence encoding this CDR3. V gene TRBV27 combines with J gene TRBJ2-2; D might be TRBD1 (6 bases). V was cut by 7 bases and J by 2 bases, with 8 bases left in between. Germline CDR1 reads MNHEY; CDR2 reads SMNVEV (reference sequence). The CDR3 is 13 amino acids. The CDR3 region is CASKQGNTGELFF. As DNA, the CDR3 is TGTGCCAGCAAACAGGGCAACACCGGGGAGCTGTTTTTT.

The chain has TRBV7-9 and TRBJ2-3, with 7 bases that match TRBD1. Per germline, CDR1 SEHNR and CDR2 FQNEAQ (reference sequence). This CDR3 is 15 amino acids long. V shed 4 bases, J shed 2 bases, and the junction held 6 bases outside the gene matches. This CDR3 is CASSSQGQLTDTQYF. Here the CDR3 DNA reads TGTGCCAGCAGCTCACAGGGGCAGCTCACAGATACGCAGTATTTT.

This clone appeared a single time. The CDR3 protein is CASSMAVQPGNTIYF. The CDR3 region has the DNA TGTGCCAGTAGTATGGCAGTGCAACCTGGAAACACCATATATTTT. V gene TRBV19 combines with J gene TRBJ1-3; no definite D call. The ends were cut back, 3 bases at V and 2 bases at J, with 11 bases in the middle. Germline assignment: CDR1 LNHDA and CDR2 SQIVND (reference sequence). The CDR3 has 15 amino acids.

CDR3 sequence (DNA): TGCGCCAGCAGCTTGGACAGCTTGGTCGGGGAGCTGTTTTTT. Translating gives CASSLDSLVGELFF. The rearrangement links TRBV5-1 to TRBJ2-2, with D hard to call. This CDR3 has 14 residues. The ends were cut back, 0 bases at V and 7 bases at J, with 10 bases in the middle. Germline V CDR1 and CDR2: SGHRS, YFSETQ.

In the case of this clone: At one end, the junction sequence differs from germline, possibly due to a read error. The rearrangement uses TRBV7-7 and TRBJ2-1; 8 positions match TRBD2. This CDR3 has 15 amino acids. The germline V gene encodes CDR1 SSHAT and CDR2 FNYEAQ (reference sequence). The CDR3 DNA sequence: TGTGCTAGCAGCTCCGCGGGAGGCGGGTACAATGAGCAGTTCTTC. Protein sequence: CASSSAGGGYNEQFF.

This clone was found once. V is TRBV5-1 and J is TRBJ1-3, with 10 bases identical to TRBD1. The CDR3 extends over 16 amino acids. Trimming took 4 bases from V and 7 from J; bases not matched to a gene: 11. Germline V gene data show CDR1 as SGHRS and CDR2 as YFSETQ. The DNA of the CDR3 is TGCGCCAGCAGCGCTTACCGGGACAGGGGAGGGAACACCATATATTTT. Translated, it gives CASSAYRDRGGNTIYF.

The rearrangement uses TRBV19 and TRBJ2-1; D remains ambiguous. Looked up from germline, CDR1 is LNHDA and CDR2 is SQIVND (reference sequence). V lost 0 bases, J lost 6 bases, and 3 bases lay in between. The CDR3 spans 12 residues. The CDR3: CASSIDPNEQFF. Here the CDR3 DNA reads TGTGCCAGTAGTATAGATCCCAATGAGCAGTTCTTC.

The chain employs TRBV30 and TRBJ1-1; 10 bases fit TRBD1. The CDR3 has 17 residues. After removal of 4 bases from V and 2 bases from J, the junction contained 13 bases not matched to a gene. The germline CDR1 and CDR2 sequences are GTSNPN and SVGIG (reference sequence). This chain's CDR3 is CAWTSWRTGGGNTEAFF. DNA for the CDR3: TGTGCCTGGACCAGCTGGAGGACAGGGGGTGGAAACACTGAAGCTTTCTTT.

V and J are TRBV6-5 and TRBJ1-2, with 12 nucleotides matching TRBD1. The CDR3 has 15 residues. Germline V gene data show CDR1 as MNHEY and CDR2 as SVGAGI. After removal of 11 bases from V and 7 bases from J, the junction contained 14 bases not matched to a gene. CDR3 sequence: CAATGTGGISSGYTF. The CDR3 DNA follows: TGTGCCGCGACCGGGACAGGGGGCATAAGTAGTGGCTACACCTTC.

The CDR3 nucleotides are TGTGCCAGCAGCCAAGGAGACAGGCCGGCAGATACGCAGTATTTT. Translation: CASSQGDRPADTQYF. The chain recombines TRBV4-2 with TRBJ2-3; the D gene is possibly TRBD1 (6 bases). V gave up 1 base and J gave up 4 bases, with 12 bases separating them. The CDR3 extends over 15 amino acids. Germline CDR1 is LGHNA and CDR2 is YNFKEQ.

V usage is TRBV18 and J usage is TRBJ1-2; no clear D gene. CDR1 is KGHSH, CDR2 LQKENI, per germline. The CDR3 contains 13 residues. The ends were cut back, 5 bases at V and 1 base at J, with 8 bases in the middle. This chain's CDR3 is CASSIDINYGYTF. CDR3 DNA: TGTGCCAGCTCAATTGACATTAACTATGGCTACACCTTC.

This rearrangement joins TRBV18 to TRBJ1-4; D unresolved. The CDR3 is 14 amino acids. V was pared by 3 bases and J by 3 bases, with 8 bases between. The germline gives CDR1 KGHSH, CDR2 LQKENI. CDR3 amino acids: CASSPTTPNEKLFF. As DNA, the CDR3 is TGTGCCAGCTCACCCACGACCCCTAATGAAAAACTGTTTTTT.

Only one count was recorded for this clone. Other DNA variants within this sample encode the same CDR3. The V gene is TRBV19, the J gene TRBJ2-2; 14 positions match TRBD2. The CDR3 has 16 amino acids. Germline lookup yields CDR1 LNHDA and CDR2 SQIVND (reference sequence). The J segment lost 5 bases and the V segment lost 4 bases, leaving 3 bases of the junction unmatched. The CDR3 DNA sequence: TGTGCCAGTAGTACCGGACTAGCGGGGGGAACCGGGGAGCTGTTTTTT. Its protein is CASSTGLAGGTGELFF.

The chain carries TRBV18 and TRBJ2-1; TRBD2 agrees at 14 bases. V dropped 6 bases and J dropped 7; count of bases not matched to a gene: 5. The germline gives CDR1 KGHSH, CDR2 LQKENI. The CDR3 covers 15 residues. The CDR3 loop reads CASSGGTSGSNEQFF. In DNA form, the CDR3 reads TGTGCCAGCTCGGGAGGGACTAGCGGGAGTAATGAGCAGTTCTTC.

V gene TRBV10-3 combines with J gene TRBJ2-7, with D possibly TRBD2 on 6 matching bases. From germline, CDR1 is ENHRY and CDR2 SYGVKD. V was cut by 3 bases and J by 7 bases, with 10 bases left in between. The CDR3 loop spans 12 amino acids. CDR3: CAISDSGREQYF. CDR3 sequence (DNA): TGTGCCATCAGTGATTCAGGGAGGGAGCAGTACTTC.